The 20 T cell receptor beta chains in this list originate from one sample, sequenced in a study of cytomegalovirus exposure and HLA in healthy donors. The PCR contained 60 Vbeta and 13 Jbeta primers. The method was immunoSEQ multiplex PCR; TCRdb's version includes in-frame clones alone and lacks a portion of them. The sample has approximately 130,000 clones, 65% to 80% seen once. The material sequenced was PBMCs. Every receptor here comes from a man between 18 and 35 years old in good health and CMV-seropositive.

This sequence joins TRBV5-5 and TRBJ2-7; D is possibly TRBD2 (7 bases). Germline CDR1 SGHKS, CDR2 YYEKEE (reference sequence). Trimming stripped 4 bases from V and 3 bases from J, with 17 bases between. The CDR3 consists of 15 residues. The CDR3 DNA is TGTGCCAGCAGCCCGTCGATCGGGGGGCTCTACGAGCAGTACTTC. It yields the protein CASSPSIGGLYEQYF.

In DNA, the CDR3 is TGTGCCAGCAGCGTAGATTCCGGGCAAGAGACCCAGTACTTC. Protein sequence: CASSVDSGQETQYF. This chain connects TRBV9 to TRBJ2-5; D not certain. Trimming shortened V by 0 bases and J by 2 bases, and 8 bases separated the two germline ends. The V gene's germline CDR1 is SGDLS and CDR2 YYNGEE. CDR3 length: 14 residues.

The chain carries TRBV6-5 and TRBJ2-7; 7 nucleotides agree with TRBD1. Per germline, CDR1 MNHEY and CDR2 SVGAGI. This CDR3 region has 12 residues. V lost 10 bases to trimming and J lost 2 bases; unmatched junction nucleotides: 5. Here the CDR3 reads CATWTGAYEQYF. The CDR3 nucleotides are TGTGCCACCTGGACAGGAGCCTACGAGCAGTACTTC.

This chain connects TRBV5-6 to TRBJ1-3; TRBD1 matches 7 bases. J was trimmed by 2 bases and V by 4 bases; bases with no gene match: 9. This CDR3 comprises 16 residues. Germline lookup yields CDR1 SGHDT and CDR2 YYEEEE. The CDR3 is CASSRDREAAGNTIYF. CDR3 nucleotides: TGTGCCAGCAGCAGAGACAGGGAAGCGGCTGGAAACACCATATATTTT.

The chain couples TRBV15 to TRBJ2-2, with TRBD2 as a possible D gene (6 bases). V shed 2 bases and J shed 4 bases, with 17 bases lying between them. The CDR3 loop spans 17 amino acids. Germline V gives CDR1 LNHNV, CDR2 YYDKDF (reference sequence). The CDR3 region has the DNA TGTGCCACCAGCAGACTTAGGCCCTTGGAGGGCACCGGGGAGCTGTTTTTT. Translated, it gives CATSRLRPLEGTGELFF.

The V call is TRBV6-6, the J call TRBJ2-7; 13 bases fit TRBD2. The trim removed 6 bases at V and 10 bases at J, leaving 6 bases unmatched. CDR1 MNHNY and CDR2 SVGAGI come from the germline V gene (reference sequence). This CDR3 spans 13 amino acids. CDR3 region: CASSFGLAGDQYF. The CDR3 coding sequence is TGTGCCAGCAGCTTCGGACTAGCGGGGGATCAGTACTTC.

A few counts support this clone. The sample holds other DNA sequences that translate to the same CDR3. The CDR3 DNA is TGTGCCAGCAGTGTAACAGGGAGCAATCAGCCCCAGCATTTT. This sequence encodes CASSVTGSNQPQHF. V gene TRBV25-1 combines with J gene TRBJ1-5, with a possible D match to TRBD1 (6 bases). This CDR3 comprises 14 residues. V was cut by 4 bases and J by 1 base, with 8 bases left in between. Per the germline V gene, CDR1 is MGHDK and CDR2 is SYGVNS.

The chain recombines TRBV18 with TRBJ2-1; 7 bases are shared with TRBD1. This CDR3 contains 20 residues. Trimming cost V 4 bases and J 0 bases; bases outside gene matches: 18. The germline CDR1 and CDR2 sequences are KGHSH and LQKENI. CDR3 bases: TGTGCCAGCTCACTCTTCGGGACAGTGTACGAGGTGGACTCCTACAATGAGCAGTTCTTC. It yields the protein CASSLFGTVYEVDSYNEQFF.

The J gene is TRBJ1-5, the V gene TRBV6-1; a possible D gene is TRBD1 (5 bases). V lost 7 bases, J lost 6 bases, and 10 bases lay in between. The germline gives CDR1 MNHNS, CDR2 SASEGT. The length of the CDR3 is 12 residues. The CDR3 protein is CASTTVFQPQHF. DNA for the CDR3: TGTGCCAGCACGACAGTTTTTCAGCCCCAGCATTTT.

DNA of the CDR3: TGTGCCAGCAGCTTCGGGGAGCCGGTTGGGCTGTTTTTT. Translation: CASSFGEPVGLFF. The chain recombines TRBV7-9 with TRBJ2-2; D is possibly TRBD2 (5 bases). V was cut by 3 bases and J by 13 bases, with 15 bases left in between. This CDR3 is built from 13 residues. From germline, CDR1 is SEHNR and CDR2 FQNEAQ (reference sequence). Using reference TRBV7-9 and TRBJ2-2 for the parts outside the CDR3, the full variable domain is DTGVSQNPRHKITKRGQNVTFRCDPISEHNRLYWYRQTLGQGPEFLTYFQNEAQLEKSRLLSDRFSAERPKGSFSTLEIQRTEQGDSAMYLCASSFGEPVGLFFGEGSRLTVL.

This clone has just a few counts. The V gene is TRBV29-1, the J gene TRBJ1-2; TRBD1 might be the D (5 bases). The germline V gene encodes CDR1 SQVTM and CDR2 ANQGSEA. The CDR3 loop spans 11 amino acids. Trimming took off 5 bases at V and 5 bases at J, with 9 bases between the two ends. The CDR3: CSVPGLYGYTF. The CDR3 bases are TGCAGCGTTCCAGGGCTGTATGGCTACACCTTC.

This rearrangement joins TRBV7-9 to TRBJ1-2; 9 bases are a match to TRBD1. Unmatched junction bases numbered 11, after V lost 6 bases and J lost 6 bases. There are 15 residues in the CDR3. Germline V gene lookup returns CDR1 SEHNR and CDR2 FQNEAQ (reference sequence). The CDR3 protein is CASSPTGTGHNGYTF. The CDR3 DNA is TGTGCCAGCAGTCCAACCGGGACAGGGCACAATGGCTACACCTTC. The whole variable domain, filled in from reference TRBV7-9 and TRBJ1-2, reads DTGVSQNPRHKITKRGQNVTFRCDPISEHNRLYWYRQTLGQGPEFLTYFQNEAQLEKSRLLSDRFSAERPKGSFSTLEIQRTEQGDSAMYLCASSPTGTGHNGYTFGSGTRLTVV.

The chain combines TRBV7-9 with TRBJ1-2; D is unresolved. Germline V gene data show CDR1 as SEHNR and CDR2 as FQNEAQ (reference sequence). The CDR3 has 11 residues. Trimming removed 5 bases from V and 8 bases from J, with 9 bases in between. Here the CDR3 DNA reads TGTGCCAGCAGCCAGCTGGAGGGCTACACCTTC. It codes for CASSQLEGYTF.

CDR3 protein: CASSFRQGADTEAFF. Here the CDR3 DNA reads TGCGCCAGCAGCTTCCGACAGGGGGCGGACACTGAAGCTTTCTTT. The chain combines TRBV5-1 with TRBJ1-1; 10 nucleotides agree with TRBD1. The length of the CDR3 is 15 residues. V was pared by 2 bases and J by 3 bases, with 4 bases of the junction left unmatched. The germline gives CDR1 SGHRS, CDR2 YFSETQ.

This chain links TRBV5-5 with TRBJ2-1, with 9 bases matching TRBD1. V lost 4 bases, J lost 8 bases, and 4 bases stayed unmatched. Germline assignment: CDR1 SGHKS and CDR2 YYEKEE (reference sequence). This CDR3 contains 13 residues. CDR3 sequence reads: CASSETGGDEQFF. The CDR3 DNA is TGTGCCAGCAGCGAGACAGGGGGTGATGAGCAGTTCTTC.

The chain links TRBV5-1 to TRBJ1-1; a weak D match, TRBD1 (5 bases). This CDR3 is 14 amino acids long. CDR1 and CDR2 from the germline V gene are SGHRS and YFSETQ. V lost 0 bases, J lost 4 bases, and 10 bases lay in between. CDR3 amino acids: CASSLGLGGTEAFF. The DNA for the CDR3 is TGCGCCAGCAGCTTGGGGTTGGGGGGCACTGAAGCTTTCTTT.

The rearrangement uses TRBV5-1 and TRBJ1-6; unclear D gene. The V and J ends lost 0 bases and 7 bases respectively, with 8 bases between them. This CDR3 is 14 amino acids long. CDR1 and CDR2 (germline): SGHRS, YFSETQ. DNA of the CDR3: TGCGCCAGCAGCTTGGGGGCAGGAAATTCACCCCTCCACTTT. This codes for CASSLGAGNSPLHF.

The V and J genes are TRBV10-3 and TRBJ2-7; 7 bases are shared with TRBD1. This CDR3 has 14 residues. V lost 7 bases and J lost 5; bases outside the gene matches: 11. Germline CDR1 ENHRY, CDR2 SYGVKD. Written as DNA, the CDR3 is TGTGCCATCAACCACAGACAGGGCGGCAACGAGCAGTACTTC. It specifies CAINHRQGGNEQYF.

This clone was detected a few times. The chain combines TRBV6-6 with TRBJ1-5, with D possibly matching TRBD1 (6 bases). V lost 5 bases to trimming and J lost 8 bases, with 13 bases between them. The CDR3 runs to 13 residues. Germline assignment: CDR1 MNHNY and CDR2 SVGAGI (reference sequence). For the CDR3, the DNA is TGTGCCAGCAGTCCGACAGGCCCCAAGCCCCAGCATTTT. Translation: CASSPTGPKPQHF.

This clone is medium-sized (0.01 to 0.1%). V and J are TRBV5-4 and TRBJ2-2; 10 bases are a match to TRBD2. Trimming cost V 4 bases and J 7 bases; bases outside gene matches: 10. In germline, CDR1 is SGHNT, CDR2 YYREEE (reference sequence). The length of the CDR3 is 16 residues. CDR3 amino acids: CASSASSGGRYGELFF. The CDR3 region has the DNA TGTGCCAGCAGCGCCTCTAGCGGGGGACGATACGGGGAGCTGTTTTTT. Together with reference TRBV5-4 and TRBJ2-2, the CDR3 gives the full variable domain: ETGVTQSPTHLIKTRGQQVTLRCSSQSGHNTVSWYQQALGQGPQFIFQYYREEENGRGNFPPRFSGLQFPNYSSELNVNALELDDSALYLCASSASSGGRYGELFFGEGSRLTVL.